This record looks at one TCR beta chain sequence and its context. The target of this receptor is not known. Within one base of it there is no much larger clone, and no base qualities were kept. The CDR3 regions of human TCRbeta chains were subjected to immunosequencing. Per the source publication's procedure: Repertoire TCRs were matched against a reference library of SARS-CoV-2-specific TCRs generated with the MIRA antigen-specificity platform. Breadth was defined as the fraction of unique TCRs that were SARS-CoV-2-associated. Depth was defined as the fraction of total T cells that were SARS-CoV-2-associated. Using the MIRA data, every spike-specific TCR was mapped to the spike region that the TCR reacted to and assigned to either a CD4 or a CD8 class. Log10-transformed breadth and depth values were compared by one-way ANOVA with Sidak's multiple comparisons tests. This immuneACCESS table, as held by TCRdb, lists in-frame sequences with V and J called but not all clones. Of the missing ones, under half trace to an unresolved V gene in checked studies; the others have no known cause. V, J and clone size reflect that table, while D and trimming were determined from the DNA. This sample gives 80,000 to 100,000 clones in total; roughly 90% of them show up just once. Approximately 7.5% of the sample comes from the top ten.

Counted from cysteine to phenylalanine, this CDR3 has 15 amino acids. Left in the record is the CDR3 DNA by itself, 45 bases read in frame from the first base. As encoded in the germline V gene, CDR1 is SGHRS while CDR2 is YFSETQ. The V end gives up 1 base and the J end 3 bases, leaving 4 bases in the junction not matched to a gene. The intended sense of this specimen's time point label: baseline before first vaccination. Vaccinee samples were obtained from the UK trials COV001 and COV002, which included a single-blind randomized controlled phase 2/3 trial of AZD1222 (ChAdOx1 nCoV-19) in healthy adults. For TCRbeta chain sequencing, PBMC samples from trial participants were taken at day 0 and at day 28 after the second dose. The data derive from a study of T cell responses to AZD1222 COVID-19 vaccine (dated by TCRdb to 2020 to 2023). Looking at the study overall: AZD1222 recipients whose second dose came at about 4 weeks and those whose second dose came at about 12 weeks were combined into one group, since spike-specific TCR depth and breadth did not differ between the two schedules. TCR sequencing covered 233 trial participants: approximately 200 given two doses of AZD1222 and 26 given two doses of MenACWY control vaccine. Trial participants were enrolled by age into 18-55, 56-69 and 70-plus year subgroups, with roughly 150, 30 and 60 TCR-sequenced participants respectively. The paper's findings and limits, for the study overall: In the small 56-69-year group, the increase in depth fell short of significance, most likely because of low power. Participants were mostly white British and included more females than males, and it was suggested by the authors that clonal diversity may have been underestimated. Conclusions about previously exposed vaccinees are limited because only six or seven AZD1222 recipients were SARS-CoV-2 seropositive at baseline. Reportedly, almost half of the unique spike-specific TCRs recognized epitopes lying outside the regions that are mutated in the B.1.351 and B.1.1.7 variants. Because no day 14 peak-response samples were available, repertoires were characterized only after the peak T cell response. After two AZD1222 doses, both the breadth and the depth of spike-specific TCRs were significantly higher than at day 0 and than in MenACWY recipients. The vaccine-associated CD4 TCRs covered the entire spike protein, and the dominant responses fell in regions 160-218 and 743-854.

The V and J genes are TRBV5-1 and TRBJ2-3; 8 nucleotides in the junction match TRBD2. The TCR originated in an adult in good health. Sequencing used peripheral blood, obtained on day 0 of AZD1222 vaccination. The encoded CDR3 is CASSLLLAETDTQYF. The sequence in DNA is TGCGCCAGCAGCTTGTTACTAGCGGAGACAGATACGCAGTATTTT.